The clone carrying this T cell receptor (beta chain) was detected a few times. The target antigen is unknown. The sample has other DNA sequences that encode this CDR3 too. The data are from a study of shared clonotypes between healthy human individuals. The CDR3 has 12 amino acids. Trimming took off 2 bases at V and 0 bases at J, with 1 base between the two ends. CDR1 and CDR2 from the germline V gene are PRHDT and FYEKMQ (reference sequence). Study-wide results and limits: A generally larger estimated richness was seen in naive subsets than in memory subsets.

Only CD45RO-negative cells positively selected for CCR7 counted as naive CD8 cells, so terminally differentiated effector memory CD45RA+ cells were excluded. Assay execution proceeded at the deep level. Repertoires were generated with immunoSEQ multiplex PCR, while TCRdb's copy carries only in-frame clones and drops some. The sample lists roughly 550,000 clones, less than 97% seen once, with around 0.11% in the top ten. The origin of this receptor is a woman aged 30 to 39 in good health. Sequencing input: naive CD8+ T cells sorted from blood. The V gene is TRBV13, the J gene TRBJ1-1; no reliable D call. CDR3 in DNA: TGTGCCAGCAGCTTATTGAACACTGAAGCTTTCTTT. Translating it yields CASSLLNTEAFF.